This T cell receptor beta chain was identified in a study of technical replicates of blood from a few donors. Using immunoSEQ multiplex PCR, the repertoire was profiled, and TCRdb retains in-frame clones only, with some absent. The repertoire holds around 80,000 clones, with over 95% as singletons. The CDR3 length is 16 residues. The V gene's germline CDR1 is SGDLS and CDR2 YYNGEE. The trim removed 0 bases at V and 2 bases at J, leaving 5 bases unmatched. Sequenced: T cells isolated from PBMCs. The receptor was isolated from a human donor in good health. This chain uses TRBV9 with TRBJ2-7; the match to TRBD2 covers 10 bases. The CDR3 protein is CASSVGHLAGAYEQYF. The CDR3 DNA is TGTGCCAGCAGCGTAGGTCATCTAGCGGGAGCCTACGAGCAGTACTTC.